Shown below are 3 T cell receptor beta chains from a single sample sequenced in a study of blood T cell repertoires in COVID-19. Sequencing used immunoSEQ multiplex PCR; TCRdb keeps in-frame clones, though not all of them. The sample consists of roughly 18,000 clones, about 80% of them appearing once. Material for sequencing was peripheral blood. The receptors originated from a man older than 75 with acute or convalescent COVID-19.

CDR3 DNA sequence: TGCGCCAGCAGCCCGCTAGGGGGAGAGCCCCATGGCTACACCTTC. This codes for CASSPLGGEPHGYTF. The chain carries TRBV5-1 and TRBJ1-2, with a possible D match to TRBD1 (6 bases). Germline-derived CDR1 and CDR2 are SGHRS and YFSETQ. V was trimmed by 4 bases and J by 6 bases, leaving 19 bases between them. The CDR3 covers 15 residues.

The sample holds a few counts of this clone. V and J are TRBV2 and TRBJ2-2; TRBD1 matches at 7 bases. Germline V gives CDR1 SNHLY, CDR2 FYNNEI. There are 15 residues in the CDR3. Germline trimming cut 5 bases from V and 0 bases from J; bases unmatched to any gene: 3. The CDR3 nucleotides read TGTGCCAGCAGTCGGGACAGCCCGAACACCGGGGAGCTGTTTTTT. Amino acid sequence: CASSRDSPNTGELFF.

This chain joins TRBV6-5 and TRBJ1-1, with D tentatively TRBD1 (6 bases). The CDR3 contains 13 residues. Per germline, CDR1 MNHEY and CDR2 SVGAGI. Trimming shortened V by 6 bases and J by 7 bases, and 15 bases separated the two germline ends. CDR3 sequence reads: CASRPDRYGEAFF. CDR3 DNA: TGTGCCAGCAGACCCGACAGGTATGGTGAAGCTTTCTTT.